This section outlines one TCR beta chain sequence together with its context. The sample is drawn from a study of control samples from healthy donors and cancer patients. Produced via immunoSEQ multiplex PCR; TCRdb's table is partial and in-frame only. The data show roughly 130,000 clones, with 80% to 95% seen just once and almost 2.5% held by the top ten. The germline gives CDR1 MNHEY, CDR2 SVGEGT. The CDR3 contains 15 residues. The ends lost 3 bases at V and 5 bases at J; junction bases unmatched: 9. The receptor was isolated from a young man in good health. The chain employs TRBV6-2 or TRBV6-3 and TRBJ1-2; 7 bases map to TRBD1. The sequencing sample was made of blood. The CDR3 bases are TGTGCCAGCAGTTATGCCCGGGACAGCTCATATGGCTACACCTTC. Translated, it gives CASSYARDSSYGYTF.